The 22 T cell receptor beta chains reported below all come from one sample, sequenced in a study of T cells in Graves' hyperthyroidism and ophthalmopathy. From RNA transcripts, TCR beta CDR3 regions were amplified. HTBI primers were employed in a first-round RT-PCR of the TCR CDR3. MiXCR was run by TCRdb on the multiplex PCR reads, yielding one entry per CDR3 protein. The table has 600,000 or so distinct CDR3 sequences, roughly 14% seen once; the top ten hold approximately 12%. The sample was blood. Receptors were obtained from a woman aged 50 to 65 with Graves' ophthalmopathy.

This chain joins TRBV25-1 and TRBJ2-5; D is ambiguous. V lost 6 bases to trimming and J lost 3 bases, with 17 bases between them. CDR1 MGHDK and CDR2 SYGVNS come from the germline V gene. The CDR3 loop spans 15 amino acids. The CDR3 bases are TGTGCCAGCAGCGCAAGTGGTTTTGGGGAAGAGACCCAGTACTTC. Translated, it gives CASSASGFGEETQYF.

The rearrangement links TRBV14 to TRBJ2-2; 8 bases are a match to TRBD2. Germline V gene sequence: CDR1 SGHDN, CDR2 FVKESK. This CDR3 has 15 residues. Unmatched junction bases numbered 9, after V lost 5 bases and J lost 7 bases. For the CDR3, the DNA is TGTGCCAGCAGCGGAGCGGGAGTAGGATTCGGGGAGCTGTTTTTT. Amino acids: CASSGAGVGFGELFF.

The V and J genes are TRBV6-1 and TRBJ2-1; TRBD1 matches at 7 bases. Germline CDR1 is MNHNS and CDR2 is SASEGT. After removal of 6 bases from V and 15 bases from J, the junction contained 14 bases not matched to a gene. CDR3 length equals 13 residues. CDR3 amino acids: CASSHNNRDSLFF. DNA for the CDR3: TGTGCCAGCAGCCACAATAACCGGGACAGCCTGTTCTTC.

This clonotype has ten or more counts. This sequence joins TRBV3-1 and TRBJ1-1; TRBD1 is a possible D gene (5 bases). The CDR3 contains 17 residues. Looked up from germline, CDR1 is LGHDT and CDR2 is YNNKEL (reference sequence). Trimming pared 1 base from V and 0 bases from J, leaving 15 bases between. The CDR3 DNA reads as TGTGCCAGCAGCCAAGGTTCGAGGGGTGTCGTGAACACTGAAGCTTTCTTT. Translating gives CASSQGSRGVVNTEAFF.

This clonotype appeared many times. V gene TRBV7-9 combines with J gene TRBJ1-2; TRBD1 is a possible D gene (6 bases). Germline loops: CDR1 SEHNR, CDR2 FQNEAQ (reference sequence). CDR3 length equals 15 residues. Trimming removed 1 base from V and 6 bases from J, with 15 bases in between. The CDR3 coding sequence is TGTGCCAGCAGCTTAGGTACAGGGCCTAAAGATGGCTACACCTTC. Translated: CASSLGTGPKDGYTF.

The V and J genes are TRBV24-1 and TRBJ1-2; no clear D. The ends were cut back, 1 base at V and 4 bases at J, with 3 bases in the middle. The CDR3 is made up of 12 amino acids. Per germline, CDR1 KGHDR and CDR2 SFDVKD. CDR3 coding DNA: TGTGCCACCAGTGATTTCTCCTATGGCTACACCTTC. Translated: CATSDFSYGYTF.

There are many counts of this clonotype. The chain uses TRBV6-2 or TRBV6-3 and TRBJ1-1; perhaps TRBD1 as D (6 bases). In germline, CDR1 is MNHEY, CDR2 SVGEGT. V was cut by 7 bases and J by 3 bases, with 12 bases left in between. The CDR3 loop spans 13 amino acids. CDR3 DNA sequence: TGTGCCAGCAAAGGAGGGGGACACACTGAAGCTTTCTTT. Its protein is CASKGGGHTEAFF.

This clonotype came up many times. The chain recombines TRBV11-2 with TRBJ2-3; either TRBD1 or TRBD2 may fit D (5 bases each). Germline-derived CDR1 and CDR2 are SGHAT and FQNNGV. The CDR3 is 17 amino acids. The germline V and J ends were trimmed by 2 bases and 4 bases, with 19 bases remaining between them. CDR3 sequence: CASSLKGNGGVSDTQYF. The CDR3 DNA reads TGTGCCAGCAGCTTAAAGGGAAATGGGGGAGTGTCAGATACGCAGTATTTT.

The chain is built from TRBV3-1 and TRBJ2-2; the match to TRBD2 covers 8 bases. Trimming removed 0 bases from V and 4 bases from J; junction bases left unmatched: 4. The CDR3 sequence is 16 residues long. Germline CDR1 reads LGHDT; CDR2 reads YNNKEL (reference sequence). In DNA form, the CDR3 reads TGTGCCAGCAGCCAAGATTTAGCGGGATTCACCGGGGAGCTGTTTTTT. This translates into CASSQDLAGFTGELFF.

This clonotype was recorded at least ten times. The chain recombines TRBV20-1 with TRBJ2-1; 7 bases fit TRBD2. CDR3 length: 16 amino acids. V dropped 0 bases and J dropped 4; count of bases not matched to a gene: 9. Per germline, CDR1 DFQATT and CDR2 SNEGSKA (reference sequence). The CDR3 DNA reads TGCAGTGCTAGAGATCCTGCGGGAGTGCCTTACAATGAGCAGTTCTTC. Protein sequence: CSARDPAGVPYNEQFF.

This clonotype was picked up many times. CDR3 protein: CASRRTGENTGELFF. The CDR3 nucleotides are TGTGCCAGCAGAAGGACAGGGGAGAACACCGGGGAGCTGTTTTTT. The chain joins TRBV7-9 to TRBJ2-2; 9 bases match TRBD1. CDR1 and CDR2 from the germline V gene are SEHNR and FQNEAQ (reference sequence). Trimming took 6 bases from V and 1 from J; bases not matched to a gene: 3. The length of the CDR3 is 15 residues.

This clonotype was seen a handful of times. V gene TRBV2 combines with J gene TRBJ1-6; D is ambiguous. CDR3 length: 12 amino acids. V gave up 10 bases and J gave up 10 bases, with 14 bases separating them. Per germline, CDR1 SNHLY and CDR2 FYNNEI. Written as DNA, the CDR3 is TGTGCCACCTCGGGCTTTCAATCACCCCTCCACTTT. It translates to CATSGFQSPLHF. The variable domain in full, completed from reference TRBV2 and TRBJ1-6, reads EPEVTQTPSHQVTQMGQEVILRCVPISNHLYFYWYRQILGQKVEFLVSFYNNEISEKSEIFDDQFSVERPDGSNFTLKIRSTKLEDSAMYFCATSGFQSPLHFGNGTRLTVT.

The table lists this clonotype with many counts. The rearrangement links TRBV12-3 or TRBV12-4 to TRBJ1-5; D uncertain. Trimming stripped 3 bases from V and 3 bases from J, with 12 bases between. The CDR3 runs to 15 residues. The CDR3 bases are TGTGCCAGCAGTTTGGTCAGCTCCTACAATCAGCCCCAGCATTTT. Translating gives CASSLVSSYNQPQHF.

The genes are TRBV2 and TRBJ2-5; D perhaps matches TRBD2 (6 bases). V gave up 5 bases and J gave up 5 bases, with 12 bases separating them. Germline V gives CDR1 SNHLY, CDR2 FYNNEI. The CDR3 contains 13 residues. CDR3 DNA sequence: TGTGCCAGCAGTTGGGGGGAAGTGGAGACCCAGTACTTC. As protein: CASSWGEVETQYF.

This clonotype was detected ten times or more. CDR3 protein: CATSRDFDRTDTQYF. As DNA, the CDR3 is TGTGCCACCAGCAGAGATTTCGACCGTACCGATACGCAGTATTTT. The rearrangement joins TRBV15 to TRBJ2-3; the D is unclear. The ends were cut back, 0 bases at V and 6 bases at J, with 13 bases in the middle. CDR3 length: 15 residues. The germline CDR1 and CDR2 sequences are LNHNV and YYDKDF (reference sequence).

This clonotype came up many times. The gene calls are TRBV24-1 and TRBJ2-7; D is possibly TRBD1 (6 bases). Per germline, CDR1 KGHDR and CDR2 SFDVKD. The CDR3 length is 15 residues. Trimming shortened V by 2 bases and J by 1 base, and 11 bases separated the two germline ends. CDR3 in amino acids: CATSDSDRPSYEQYF. The CDR3 nucleotides read TGTGCCACCAGTGATTCTGACAGGCCGTCCTACGAGCAGTACTTC.

This clonotype occurred many times. The J gene is TRBJ2-7, the V gene TRBV7-2, with D maybe TRBD1 (6 bases). In germline, CDR1 is SGHTA, CDR2 FQGNSA. CDR3 length: 13 residues. V lost 0 bases, J lost 6 bases, and 9 bases lay in between. As DNA, the CDR3 is TGTGCCAGCAGCTTAGCGTGGACAGCCGAGCAGTACTTC. Its translation: CASSLAWTAEQYF.

The chain employs TRBV6-1 and TRBJ1-2; 8 nucleotides agree with TRBD1. The germline CDR1 and CDR2 sequences are MNHNS and SASEGT. Trimming at V came to 1 base and at J to 3 bases, leaving 10 bases not matched to a gene. The CDR3 totals 17 residues. CDR3 residues: CASSEGGRGQGDYGYTF. The CDR3 nucleotides read TGTGCCAGCAGTGAAGGGGGCAGGGGGCAGGGGGACTATGGCTACACCTTC.

V usage is TRBV10-3 and J usage is TRBJ2-3; TRBD2 aligns across 10 bases. The germline V gene encodes CDR1 ENHRY and CDR2 SYGVKD. The CDR3 totals 13 residues. V lost 6 bases to trimming and J lost 6 bases; unmatched junction nucleotides: 3. Written as DNA, the CDR3 is TGTGCCATCAGAGCGGGAGGGCCGGATACGCAGTATTTT. This translates into CAIRAGGPDTQYF.

This clonotype was observed at least ten times. The chain joins TRBV10-3 to TRBJ2-7; 8 bases fit TRBD1. V lost 3 bases and J lost 2; bases outside the gene matches: 3. CDR3 length: 14 amino acids. Germline V gene sequence: CDR1 ENHRY, CDR2 SYGVKD. CDR3 sequence: CAISDQGQAYEQYF. The CDR3 nucleotides are TGTGCCATCAGTGACCAGGGACAGGCCTACGAGCAGTACTTC.

This clonotype occurred many times. The CDR3 DNA reads as TGTGCCAGCAGCTTAGAGTCGGCCCTTCTTCAGTACTTC. It specifies CASSLESALLQYF. The chain combines TRBV11-2 with TRBJ2-4; D unclear. Trimming left V 0 bases short and J 11 bases short, with 11 bases between. CDR1 SGHAT and CDR2 FQNNGV come from the germline V gene. CDR3 length: 13 amino acids.

This clonotype has ten or more counts. The chain combines TRBV11-2 with TRBJ2-1; 10 bases match TRBD1. CDR3 length equals 15 residues. From germline, CDR1 is SGHAT and CDR2 FQNNGV. Trimming removed 6 bases from V and 2 bases from J; junction bases left unmatched: 4. The CDR3, as DNA: TGTGCCAGCAGGATGGACAGGGGGACCTACAATGAGCAGTTCTTC. Translation gives CASRMDRGTYNEQFF.